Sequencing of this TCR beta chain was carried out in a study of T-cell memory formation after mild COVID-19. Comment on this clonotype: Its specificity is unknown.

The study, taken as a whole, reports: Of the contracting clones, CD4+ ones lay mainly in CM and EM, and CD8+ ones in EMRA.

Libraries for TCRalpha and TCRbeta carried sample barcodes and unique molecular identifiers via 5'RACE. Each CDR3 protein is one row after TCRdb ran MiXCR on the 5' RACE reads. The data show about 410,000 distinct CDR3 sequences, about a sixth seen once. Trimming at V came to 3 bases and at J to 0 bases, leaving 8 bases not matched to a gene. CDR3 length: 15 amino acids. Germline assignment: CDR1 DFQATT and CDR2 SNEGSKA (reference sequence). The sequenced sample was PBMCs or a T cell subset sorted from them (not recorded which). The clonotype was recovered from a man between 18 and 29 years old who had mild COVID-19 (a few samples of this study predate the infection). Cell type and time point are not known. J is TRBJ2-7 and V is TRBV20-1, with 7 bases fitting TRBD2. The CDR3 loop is CSAREPSGVSYEQYF. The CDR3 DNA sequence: TGCAGTGCTAGGGAACCGAGCGGGGTCTCCTACGAGCAGTACTTC.